This section outlines one T cell receptor beta chain sequence together with its context. This sample is part of a study of patients and donors after allogeneic stem cell transplantation. From the RT-PCR reads, TCRdb called clonotypes with MiXCR, one entry per CDR3 protein. Altogether around 150,000 distinct CDR3 sequences are present, roughly 31% being singletons, with the ten largest covering about 3.3%. V lost 2 bases and J 9 bases, leaving 8 bases between the germline ends. CDR1 is KGHDR, CDR2 SFDVKD, per germline. CDR3 length equals 12 residues. V is TRBV24-1 and J is TRBJ2-3; tentative D call: TRBD2 (5 bases). The TCR comes from a human donor who was either an allogeneic HSCT recipient or a stem cell or donor lymphocyte infusion donor (not recorded which). It is not recorded whose cells these are; they may come from a transplant donor. Material for sequencing was blood, either unsorted or a sorted T cell fraction (not recorded which). The CDR3 DNA sequence: TGTGCCACCAGTGATTCCGGGGAAACGCAGTATTTT. Translation gives CATSDSGETQYF.